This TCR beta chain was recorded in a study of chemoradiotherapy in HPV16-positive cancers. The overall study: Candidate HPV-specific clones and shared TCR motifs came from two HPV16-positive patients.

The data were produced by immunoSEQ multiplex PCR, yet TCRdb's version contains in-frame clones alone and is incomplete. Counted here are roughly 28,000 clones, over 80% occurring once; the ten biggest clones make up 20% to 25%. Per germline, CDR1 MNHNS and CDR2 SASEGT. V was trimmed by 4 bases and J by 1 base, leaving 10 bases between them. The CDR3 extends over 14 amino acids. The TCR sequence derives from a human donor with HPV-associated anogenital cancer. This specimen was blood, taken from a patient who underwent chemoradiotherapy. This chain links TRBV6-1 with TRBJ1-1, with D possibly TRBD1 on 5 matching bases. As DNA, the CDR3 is TGTGCCAGCAGTGGGACACGGAAGAACACTGAAGCTTTCTTT. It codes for CASSGTRKNTEAFF.